These T cell receptor beta chains were read from a single sample in a study. Each CDR3 protein is one row after TCRdb ran MiXCR on the RT-PCR reads. The sample holds more than 550,000 distinct CDR3 sequences, approximately 15% seen once. Sequenced sample: memory CD4+ T cells from blood. The receptors were gathered from a female donor in good health, serving as a healthy control. CDR3s include the opening cysteine and the closing phenylalanine or tryptophan. A D gene is named only where the DNA matches it firmly. Rows may omit the clone size; those that give it use once, few, many or a size class.

CDR3aa: CASSQDQRSGSFHEQFF
CDR3nt: TGCGCCAGCAGCCAAGATCAACGTAGCGGGAGTTTTCATGAGCAGTTCTTC
abundance: many
v_gene: TRBV4-3
j_gene: TRBJ2-1
d_gene: TRBD2

CDR3aa: CSARASAGDPDSPLHF
CDR3nt: TGCAGTGCTAGAGCTTCAGCCGGGGACCCAGATTCACCCCTCCACTTT
abundance: many
v_gene: TRBV20-1
j_gene: TRBJ1-6
d_gene: .

CDR3aa: CASSRGGSYMNTEAFF
CDR3nt: TGTGCCAGCAGCCGTGGGGGGAGCTACATGAACACTGAAGCTTTCTTT
abundance: few
v_gene: TRBV11-2
j_gene: TRBJ1-1
d_gene: .

CDR3aa: CASSLISHNEQFF
CDR3nt: TGTGCCAGCAGCTTGATTAGCCACAATGAGCAGTTCTTC
abundance: many
v_gene: TRBV7-3
j_gene: TRBJ2-1
d_gene: .

CDR3aa: CATSERRQGGYTF
CDR3nt: TGTGCCACCAGTGAACGACGACAGGGAGGCTACACCTTC
abundance: few
v_gene: TRBV24-1
j_gene: TRBJ1-2
d_gene: TRBD1

CDR3aa: CASSLYHGDTQYF
CDR3nt: TGTGCCAGCAGCTTATATCATGGGGATACGCAGTATTTT
abundance: many
v_gene: TRBV13
j_gene: TRBJ2-3
d_gene: .

CDR3aa: CASSLLPGQGDEQYF
CDR3nt: TGTGCCAGCAGTTTGCTCCCGGGACAGGGGGACGAGCAGTACTTC
abundance: few
v_gene: TRBV27
j_gene: TRBJ2-7
d_gene: TRBD1

CDR3aa: CASSPSGVVNEQYF
CDR3nt: TGTGCCAGCTCACCTTCGGGGGTTGTAAACGAGCAGTACTTC
abundance: .
v_gene: TRBV18
j_gene: TRBJ2-7
d_gene: .

CDR3aa: CASSFLRGASGELFF
CDR3nt: TGTGCCAGCAGTTTTCTTCGGGGGGCGAGCGGGGAGCTGTTTTTT
abundance: few
v_gene: TRBV12-3/TRBV12-4
j_gene: TRBJ2-2
d_gene: .

CDR3aa: CASSFGTGGNIQYF
CDR3nt: TGTGCCAGCAGTTTTGGGACAGGGGGGAACATTCAGTACTTC
abundance: .
v_gene: TRBV28
j_gene: TRBJ2-4
d_gene: TRBD1

CDR3aa: CASSLAQRSTNEKLFF
CDR3nt: TGTGCCAGCAGCTTAGCGCAGCGCTCAACTAATGAAAAACTGTTTTTT
abundance: .
v_gene: TRBV7-8
j_gene: TRBJ1-4
d_gene: .

CDR3aa: CAWSLDGNQPQHF
CDR3nt: TGTGCCTGGAGTCTTGACGGGAATCAGCCCCAGCATTTT
abundance: .
v_gene: TRBV30
j_gene: TRBJ1-5
d_gene: .

CDR3aa: CASSYSNGFVEAFF
CDR3nt: TGTGCCAGCAGTTACTCGAACGGGTTCGTTGAAGCTTTCTTT
abundance: many
v_gene: TRBV6-5
j_gene: TRBJ1-1
d_gene: .

CDR3aa: CATSDQGAGRRYNEQFF
CDR3nt: TGTGCCACCAGTGACCAAGGGGCGGGACGGAGATACAATGAGCAGTTCTTC
abundance: many
v_gene: TRBV24-1
j_gene: TRBJ2-1
d_gene: .

CDR3aa: CASDQGYDEQFF
CDR3nt: TGTGCCAGCGACCAGGGGTACGATGAGCAGTTCTTC
abundance: .
v_gene: TRBV7-9
j_gene: TRBJ2-1
d_gene: .

CDR3aa: CASSQDRNSIADTQYF
CDR3nt: TGTGCCAGCAGCCAAGATAGGAATAGCATTGCAGATACGCAGTATTTT
abundance: .
v_gene: TRBV3-1
j_gene: TRBJ2-3
d_gene: .

CDR3aa: CSARLARGTGELFF
CDR3nt: TGCAGTGCTAGACTTGCGCGGGGCACCGGGGAGCTGTTTTTT
abundance: .
v_gene: TRBV20-1
j_gene: TRBJ2-2
d_gene: .

CDR3aa: CSATQQGTEAFF
CDR3nt: TGCAGTGCTACACAACAGGGGACTGAAGCTTTCTTT
abundance: .
v_gene: TRBV20-1
j_gene: TRBJ1-1
d_gene: TRBD1

CDR3aa: CASSQVPRTGDNEKLFF
CDR3nt: TGCGCCAGCAGCCAAGTCCCTCGGACAGGGGATAATGAAAAACTGTTTTTT
abundance: few
v_gene: TRBV4-3
j_gene: TRBJ1-4
d_gene: TRBD1

CDR3aa: CASSLVAGPQETQYF
CDR3nt: TGCGCCAGCAGCTTGGTGGCAGGGCCCCAAGAGACCCAGTACTTC
abundance: .
v_gene: TRBV5-1
j_gene: TRBJ2-5
d_gene: .

CDR3aa: CSATPGQTTGNSYEQYF
CDR3nt: TGCAGTGCTACCCCGGGACAGACCACGGGGAACTCCTACGAGCAGTACTTC
abundance: many
v_gene: TRBV20-1
j_gene: TRBJ2-7
d_gene: TRBD1

CDR3aa: CASSSQGGPQHF
CDR3nt: TGTGCCAGCAGTTCTCAGGGAGGGCCCCAGCATTTT
abundance: .
v_gene: TRBV12-3/TRBV12-4
j_gene: TRBJ1-5
d_gene: .

CDR3aa: CASNPRGVMNTEAFF
CDR3nt: TGTGCCAGCAACCCCCGGGGGGTGATGAACACTGAAGCTTTCTTT
abundance: .
v_gene: TRBV6-2/TRBV6-3
j_gene: TRBJ1-1
d_gene: .

CDR3aa: CASSQEGLGVQPQHF
CDR3nt: TGTGCCAGCAGCCAAGAGGGTCTAGGGGTTCAGCCCCAGCATTTT
abundance: few
v_gene: TRBV3-1
j_gene: TRBJ1-5
d_gene: .

CDR3aa: CASSFTQGAGELFF
CDR3nt: TGTGCCAGCAGCTTTACCCAGGGGGCCGGGGAGCTGTTTTTT
abundance: few
v_gene: TRBV11-2
j_gene: TRBJ2-2
d_gene: TRBD1

CDR3aa: CASSTSWDRTRSGANVLTF
CDR3nt: .
abundance: .
v_gene: TRBV6-1
j_gene: TRBJ2-6
d_gene: .

CDR3aa: CASSPSPGLQQYF
CDR3nt: TGTGCCAGCAGCCCCTCCCCGGGCCTCCAGCAGTACTTC
abundance: few
v_gene: TRBV7-2
j_gene: TRBJ2-7
d_gene: .

CDR3aa: CASSYVAENYGYTF
CDR3nt: TGTGCCAGCAGTTACGTGGCAGAAAACTATGGCTACACCTTC
abundance: many
v_gene: TRBV6-6
j_gene: TRBJ1-2
d_gene: .

CDR3aa: CSASRIEVYYGYTF
CDR3nt: TGCAGTGCCTCCCGGATTGAGGTTTACTATGGCTACACCTTC
abundance: .
v_gene: TRBV20-1
j_gene: TRBJ1-2
d_gene: .

CDR3aa: CASSPLQTRDEQFF
CDR3nt: TGTGCCAGCTCACCACTCCAAACGCGGGACGAGCAGTTCTTC
abundance: .
v_gene: TRBV18
j_gene: TRBJ2-1
d_gene: .

CDR3aa: CASSPPWALSNEQFF
CDR3nt: TGTGCCAGCAGCCCTCCTTGGGCGCTTAGCAATGAGCAGTTCTTC
abundance: few
v_gene: TRBV28
j_gene: TRBJ2-1
d_gene: .

CDR3aa: CASSLASRTDTQYF
CDR3nt: TGTGCCAGCAGCTTGGCCTCCCGCACAGATACGCAGTATTTT
abundance: few
v_gene: TRBV7-9
j_gene: TRBJ2-3
d_gene: .

CDR3aa: CASSPGLAIDTQYF
CDR3nt: TGCGCCAGCAGCCCGGGACTAGCGATCGATACGCAGTATTTT
abundance: few
v_gene: TRBV5-1
j_gene: TRBJ2-3
d_gene: TRBD2

CDR3aa: CAEPRGRRNGYTF
CDR3nt: TGCGCCGAACCCAGGGGTAGGCGGAATGGCTACACCTTC
abundance: .
v_gene: TRBV5-1
j_gene: TRBJ1-2
d_gene: .

CDR3aa: CASTAWRENQPQHF
CDR3nt: TGTGCCAGCACCGCCTGGAGGGAGAATCAGCCCCAGCATTTT
abundance: few
v_gene: TRBV12-3/TRBV12-4
j_gene: TRBJ1-5
d_gene: .

CDR3aa: CASSLESGGAPHTQYF
CDR3nt: TGTGCCAGCAGTTTAGAAAGCGGGGGGGCTCCCCATACGCAGTATTTT
abundance: few
v_gene: TRBV12-3/TRBV12-4
j_gene: TRBJ2-3
d_gene: TRBD2

CDR3aa: CASSSGTGGYQETQYF
CDR3nt: TGCGCCAGCAGCTCTGGGACAGGGGGGTACCAAGAGACCCAGTACTTC
abundance: many
v_gene: TRBV5-1
j_gene: TRBJ2-5
d_gene: TRBD1

CDR3aa: CASSSQGDGNTIYF
CDR3nt: TGTGCCAGCAGTTCACAGGGGGATGGAAACACCATATATTTT
abundance: few
v_gene: TRBV27
j_gene: TRBJ1-3
d_gene: TRBD1

CDR3aa: CASTITSGSNNEQFF
CDR3nt: TGTGCCAGCACCATAACTAGCGGGAGCAACAATGAGCAGTTCTTC
abundance: once
v_gene: TRBV11-2
j_gene: TRBJ2-1
d_gene: TRBD2

CDR3aa: CATSDGNGNSPLHF
CDR3nt: TGTGCCACCAGTGATGGAAACGGGAATTCACCCCTCCACTTT
abundance: .
v_gene: TRBV24-1
j_gene: TRBJ1-6
d_gene: .

CDR3aa: CASRSGTGGWFSPLHF
CDR3nt: TGTGCCAGCAGATCCGGGACAGGGGGCTGGTTTTCACCCCTCCACTTT
abundance: few
v_gene: TRBV6-5
j_gene: TRBJ1-6
d_gene: TRBD1

CDR3aa: CASSQQGGGYQPQHF
CDR3nt: TGTGCCAGTAGTCAGCAGGGGGGCGGCTATCAGCCCCAGCATTTT
abundance: .
v_gene: TRBV19
j_gene: TRBJ1-5
d_gene: TRBD1

CDR3aa: CASLSDRNNYGYTF
CDR3nt: TGTGCCAGCCTATCAGACAGAAATAACTATGGCTACACCTTC
abundance: few
v_gene: TRBV6-6
j_gene: TRBJ1-2
d_gene: .

CDR3aa: CASRSIGGGNYGYTF
CDR3nt: TGTGCCAGCAGAAGCATAGGAGGGGGGAACTATGGCTACACCTTC
abundance: .
v_gene: TRBV28
j_gene: TRBJ1-2
d_gene: .

CDR3aa: CASTVQTGPSNKAIF
CDR3nt: TGTGCCAGCACCGTACAGACAGGACCTTCTAACAAAGCCATATTT
abundance: few
v_gene: TRBV6-1
j_gene: TRBJ1-4
d_gene: .

CDR3aa: CAISDTANQPQHF
CDR3nt: TGTGCCATCAGTGATACGGCGAATCAGCCCCAGCATTTT
abundance: .
v_gene: TRBV10-3
j_gene: TRBJ1-5
d_gene: .